This TCR beta chain was retrieved from a study of cytomegalovirus exposure and HLA in healthy donors. The PCR made use of 60 Vbeta and 13 Jbeta primers. The data were produced by immunoSEQ multiplex PCR, yet TCRdb's version contains in-frame clones alone and is incomplete. The table shows 300,000 or so clones, with around four fifths occurring only once. This CDR3 is built from 16 residues. The germline V gene has CDR1 PRHDT and CDR2 FYEKMQ (reference sequence). Losses at the gene ends were 5 bases for V and 6 bases for J; bases not matched to a gene: 11. The sample was PBMCs. V is TRBV13 and J is TRBJ2-1; 9 bases are shared with TRBD1. This clonotype was obtained from a woman between 40 and 50 years old in good health and CMV-seropositive. Here the CDR3 reads CASSLTPGTGTNEQFF. The CDR3 DNA reads as TGTGCCAGCAGCCTAACCCCCGGGACAGGGACCAATGAGCAGTTCTTC. Combining the CDR3 with reference TRBV13 and TRBJ2-1 gives the whole variable domain AAGVIQSPRHLIKEKRETATLKCYPIPRHDTVYWYQQGPGQDPQFLISFYEKMQSDKGSIPDRFSAQQFSDYHSELNMSSLELGDSALYFCASSLTPGTGTNEQFFGPGTRLTVL.